This TCR beta chain was recovered during a study of T-cell memory formation after mild COVID-19. Via MiXCR, TCRdb re-called the 5' RACE reads, giving one row per CDR3 protein. The table has roughly 610,000 distinct CDR3 sequences, approximately 15% seen once. For this clonotype: Its antigen is currently unknown.

Findings and caveats of the study: Among clones peaking at day 37 in the second wave, SARS-CoV-2 specificity remained unconfirmed. Mostly located in CM and EM were contracting CD4+ clones, with contracting CD8+ clones located in EMRA.

This CDR3 has 17 amino acids. Losses at the gene ends were 5 bases for V and 4 bases for J; bases not matched to a gene: 11. CDR1 is MNHEY and CDR2 is SMNVEV in the germline V gene (reference sequence). The clonotype was recovered from an adult woman who had mild COVID-19 (a few samples of this study predate the infection). Cell type and time point are not known. Sequencing was done on a sample of PBMCs or a T cell subset sorted from them (not recorded which). The chain has TRBV27 and TRBJ2-1; 10 bases agree with TRBD2. For the CDR3, the DNA is TGTGCCAGCAGTCCGCCGCTAGCGGGGGTGTATTACAATGAGCAGTTCTTC. This translates into CASSPPLAGVYYNEQFF.